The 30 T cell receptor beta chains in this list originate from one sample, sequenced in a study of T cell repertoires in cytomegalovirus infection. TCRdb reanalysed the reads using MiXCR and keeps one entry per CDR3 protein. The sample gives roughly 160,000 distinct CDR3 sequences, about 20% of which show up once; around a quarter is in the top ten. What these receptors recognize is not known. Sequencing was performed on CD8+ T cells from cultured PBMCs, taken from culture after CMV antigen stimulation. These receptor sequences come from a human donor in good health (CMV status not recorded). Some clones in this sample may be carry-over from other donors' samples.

The CDR3 sequence is CASSYSTAATYNEQFF. CDR3 bases: TGTGCCAGCAGTTACTCTACGGCAGCAACGTACAATGAGCAGTTCTTC. The genes are TRBV6-2 or TRBV6-3 and TRBJ2-1, with D unclear. The CDR3 spans 16 residues. The germline CDR1 and CDR2 sequences are MNHEY and SVGEGT. The V end lost 0 bases, the J end lost 4 bases, and 13 bases lay between the germline ends.

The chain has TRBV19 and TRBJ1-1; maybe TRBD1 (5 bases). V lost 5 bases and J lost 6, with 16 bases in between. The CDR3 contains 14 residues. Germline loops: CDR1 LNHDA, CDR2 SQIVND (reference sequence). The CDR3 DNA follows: TGTGCCAGTAGTCTCCAGGGTCTTCCGGCTGAAGCTTTCTTT. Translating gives CASSLQGLPAEAFF.

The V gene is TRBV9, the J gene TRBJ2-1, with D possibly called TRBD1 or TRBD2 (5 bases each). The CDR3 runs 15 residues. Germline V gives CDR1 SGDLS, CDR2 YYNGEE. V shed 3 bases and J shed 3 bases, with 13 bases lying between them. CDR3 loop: CASSGRGDFYNEQFF. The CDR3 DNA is TGTGCCAGCAGCGGCAGAGGGGATTTCTACAATGAGCAGTTCTTC.

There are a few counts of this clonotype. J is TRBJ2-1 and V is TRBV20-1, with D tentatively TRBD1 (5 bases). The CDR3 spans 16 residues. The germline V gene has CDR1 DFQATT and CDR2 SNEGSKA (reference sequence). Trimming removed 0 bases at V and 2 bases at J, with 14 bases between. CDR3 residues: CSARDLGAAPYNEQFF. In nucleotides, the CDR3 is TGCAGTGCTAGAGATCTAGGGGCAGCCCCCTACAATGAGCAGTTCTTC.

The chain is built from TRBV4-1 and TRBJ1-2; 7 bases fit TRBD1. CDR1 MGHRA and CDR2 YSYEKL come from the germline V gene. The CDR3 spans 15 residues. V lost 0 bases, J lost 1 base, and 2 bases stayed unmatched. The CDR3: CASSQEGQINYGYTF. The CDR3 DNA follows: TGCGCCAGCAGCCAAGAGGGACAGATTAACTATGGCTACACCTTC.

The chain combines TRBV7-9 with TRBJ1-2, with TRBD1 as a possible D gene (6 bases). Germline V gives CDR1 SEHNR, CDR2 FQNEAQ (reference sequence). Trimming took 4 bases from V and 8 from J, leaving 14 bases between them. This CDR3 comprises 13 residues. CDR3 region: CASSSTGSWGYTF. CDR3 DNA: TGTGCCAGCAGCTCGACAGGTTCGTGGGGCTACACCTTC. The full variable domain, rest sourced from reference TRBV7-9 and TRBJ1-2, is DTGVSQNPRHKITKRGQNVTFRCDPISEHNRLYWYRQTLGQGPEFLTYFQNEAQLEKSRLLSDRFSAERPKGSFSTLEIQRTEQGDSAMYLCASSSTGSWGYTFGSGTRLTVV.

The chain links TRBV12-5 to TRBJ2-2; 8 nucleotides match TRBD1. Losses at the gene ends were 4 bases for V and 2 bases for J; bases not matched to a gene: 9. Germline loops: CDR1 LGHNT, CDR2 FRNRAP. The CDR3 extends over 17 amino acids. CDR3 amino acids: CASGSWTGPENTGELFF. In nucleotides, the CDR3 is TGTGCTAGTGGTTCCTGGACAGGGCCGGAAAACACCGGGGAGCTGTTTTTT. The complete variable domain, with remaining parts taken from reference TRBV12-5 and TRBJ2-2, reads DARVTQTPRHKVTEMGQEVTMRCQPILGHNTVFWYRQTMMQGLELLAYFRNRAPLDDSGMPKDRFSAEMPDATLATLKIQPSEPRDSAVYFCASGSWTGPENTGELFFGEGSRLTVL.

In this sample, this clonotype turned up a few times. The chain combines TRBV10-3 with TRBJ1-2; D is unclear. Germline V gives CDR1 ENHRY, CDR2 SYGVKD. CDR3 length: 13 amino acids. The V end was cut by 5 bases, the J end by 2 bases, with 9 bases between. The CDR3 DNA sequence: TGTGCCATCAGTCTCAAAGCAAACTATGGCTACACCTTC. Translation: CAISLKANYGYTF.

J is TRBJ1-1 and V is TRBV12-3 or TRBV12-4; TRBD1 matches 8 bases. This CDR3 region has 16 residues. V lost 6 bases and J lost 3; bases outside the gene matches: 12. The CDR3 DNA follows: TGTGCCAGCAGGCGAACCGGGACAGGCAGGGACACTGAAGCTTTCTTT. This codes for CASRRTGTGRDTEAFF.

The CDR3 DNA reads as TGTGCCAGCACTTGGACAGGGTCTGGAAACACCATATATTTT. Its translation is CASTWTGSGNTIYF. The chain couples TRBV7-2 to TRBJ1-3; TRBD1 aligns across 8 bases. The J segment lost 1 base and the V segment lost 7 bases, leaving 3 bases of the junction unmatched. The CDR3 is made up of 14 amino acids. Germline lookup yields CDR1 SGHTA and CDR2 FQGNSA.

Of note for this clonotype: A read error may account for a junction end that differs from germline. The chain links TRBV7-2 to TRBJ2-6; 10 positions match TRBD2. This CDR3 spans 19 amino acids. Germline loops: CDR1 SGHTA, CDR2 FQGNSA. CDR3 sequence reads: CASSLVISGRASGANGLTF. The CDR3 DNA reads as TGTGCCAGCAGCTTAGTGATAAGCGGGAGGGCCTCTGGGGCCAACGGCCTGACTTTC.

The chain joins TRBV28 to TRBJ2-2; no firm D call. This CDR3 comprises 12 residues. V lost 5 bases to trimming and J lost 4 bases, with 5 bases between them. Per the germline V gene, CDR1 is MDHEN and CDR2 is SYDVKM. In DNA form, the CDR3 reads TGTGCCAGCAGTCACGGCACCGGGGAGCTGTTTTTT. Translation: CASSHGTGELFF.

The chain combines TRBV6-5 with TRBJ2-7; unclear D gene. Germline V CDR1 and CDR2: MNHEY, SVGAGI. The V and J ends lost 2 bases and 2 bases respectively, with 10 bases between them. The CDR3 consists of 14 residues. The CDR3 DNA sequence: TGTGCCAGCAGTTACGATGGACCCCCCTACGAGCAGTACTTC. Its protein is CASSYDGPPYEQYF.

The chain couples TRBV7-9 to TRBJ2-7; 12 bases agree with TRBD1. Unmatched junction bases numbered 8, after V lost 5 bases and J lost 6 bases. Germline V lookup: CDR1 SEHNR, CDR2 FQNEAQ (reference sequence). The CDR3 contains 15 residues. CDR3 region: CASSPPGTGGLEQYF. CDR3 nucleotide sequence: TGTGCCAGCAGCCCTCCCGGGACAGGGGGCCTCGAGCAGTACTTC.

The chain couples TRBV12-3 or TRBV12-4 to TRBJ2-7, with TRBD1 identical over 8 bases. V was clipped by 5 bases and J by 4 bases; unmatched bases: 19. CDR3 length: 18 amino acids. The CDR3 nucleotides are TGTGCCAGCAGTCTCCTGACTCCCTCAAGGACAGGGCAGTACGAGCAGTACTTC. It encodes CASSLLTPSRTGQYEQYF.

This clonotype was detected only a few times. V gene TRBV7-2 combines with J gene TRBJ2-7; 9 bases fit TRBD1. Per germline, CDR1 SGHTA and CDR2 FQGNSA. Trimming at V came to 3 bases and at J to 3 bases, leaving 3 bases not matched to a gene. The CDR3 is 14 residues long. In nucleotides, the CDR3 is TGTGCCAGCAGCTTCCCGACAGGGGGCTACGAGCAGTACTTC. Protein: CASSFPTGGYEQYF.

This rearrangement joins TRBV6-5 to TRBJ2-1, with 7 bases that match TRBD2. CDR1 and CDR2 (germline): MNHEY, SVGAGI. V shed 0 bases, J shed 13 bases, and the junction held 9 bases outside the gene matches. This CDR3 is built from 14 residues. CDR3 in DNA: TGTGCCAGCAGTTACTCGGGGGAGGGTGACGACCAGTTCTTC. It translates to CASSYSGEGDDQFF.

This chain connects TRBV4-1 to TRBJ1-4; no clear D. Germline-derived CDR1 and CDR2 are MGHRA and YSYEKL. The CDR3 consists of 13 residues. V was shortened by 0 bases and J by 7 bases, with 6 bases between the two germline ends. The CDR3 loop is CASSQENIEKLFF. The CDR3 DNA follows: TGCGCCAGCAGCCAAGAGAATATTGAAAAACTGTTTTTT.

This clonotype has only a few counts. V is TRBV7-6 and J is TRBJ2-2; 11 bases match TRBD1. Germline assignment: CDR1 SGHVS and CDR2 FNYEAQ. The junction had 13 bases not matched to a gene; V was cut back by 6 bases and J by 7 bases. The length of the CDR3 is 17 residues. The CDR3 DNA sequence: TGTGCCAGCAGGAAACCAGGACAGGGGGCGCATGACGGGGAGCTGTTTTTT. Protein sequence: CASRKPGQGAHDGELFF.

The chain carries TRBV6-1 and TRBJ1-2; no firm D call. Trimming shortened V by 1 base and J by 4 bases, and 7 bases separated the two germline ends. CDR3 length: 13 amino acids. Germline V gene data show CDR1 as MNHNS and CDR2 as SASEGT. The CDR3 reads CASSEVRSYGYTF. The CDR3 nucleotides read TGTGCCAGCAGTGAAGTCAGAAGCTATGGCTACACCTTC.

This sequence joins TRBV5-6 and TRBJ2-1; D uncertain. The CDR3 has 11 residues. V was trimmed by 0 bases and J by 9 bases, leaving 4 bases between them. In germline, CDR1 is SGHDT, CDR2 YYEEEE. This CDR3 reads CASSLELEQFF. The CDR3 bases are TGTGCCAGCAGCTTGGAACTTGAGCAGTTCTTC.

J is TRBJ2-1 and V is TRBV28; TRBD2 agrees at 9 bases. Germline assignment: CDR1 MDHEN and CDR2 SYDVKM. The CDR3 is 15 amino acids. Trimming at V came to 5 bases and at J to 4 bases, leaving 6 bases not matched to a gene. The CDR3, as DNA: TGTGCCAGCAGTCAGCTGGCGGGGGGGTACAATGAGCAGTTCTTC. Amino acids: CASSQLAGGYNEQFF.

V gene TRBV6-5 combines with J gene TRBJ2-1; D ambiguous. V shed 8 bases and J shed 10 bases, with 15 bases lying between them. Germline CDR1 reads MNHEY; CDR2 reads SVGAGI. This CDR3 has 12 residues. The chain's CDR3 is CASLSGVGEQFF. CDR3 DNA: TGTGCCAGCTTGTCGGGTGTTGGGGAGCAGTTCTTC.

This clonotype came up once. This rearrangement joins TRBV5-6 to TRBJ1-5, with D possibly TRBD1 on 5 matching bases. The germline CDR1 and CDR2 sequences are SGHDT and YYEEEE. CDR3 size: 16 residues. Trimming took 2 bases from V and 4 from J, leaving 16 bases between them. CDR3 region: CASSLRQGRDNQPQHF. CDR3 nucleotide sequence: TGTGCCAGCAGCTTACGGCAGGGCCGAGATAATCAGCCCCAGCATTTT.

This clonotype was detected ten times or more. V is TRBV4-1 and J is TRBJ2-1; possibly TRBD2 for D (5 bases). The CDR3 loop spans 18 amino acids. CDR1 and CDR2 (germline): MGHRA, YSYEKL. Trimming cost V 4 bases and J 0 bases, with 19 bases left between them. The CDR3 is CASSLIPPLDVSYNEQFF. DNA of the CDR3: TGCGCCAGCAGCCTTATACCTCCACTAGATGTCTCCTACAATGAGCAGTTCTTC.

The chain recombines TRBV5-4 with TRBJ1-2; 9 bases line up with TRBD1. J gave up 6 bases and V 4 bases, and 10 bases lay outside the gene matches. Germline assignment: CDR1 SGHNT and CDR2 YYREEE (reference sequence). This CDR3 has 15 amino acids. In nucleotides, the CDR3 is TGTGCCAGCAGCCCATACTCGACAGGGGGAGATGGCTACACCTTC. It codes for CASSPYSTGGDGYTF.

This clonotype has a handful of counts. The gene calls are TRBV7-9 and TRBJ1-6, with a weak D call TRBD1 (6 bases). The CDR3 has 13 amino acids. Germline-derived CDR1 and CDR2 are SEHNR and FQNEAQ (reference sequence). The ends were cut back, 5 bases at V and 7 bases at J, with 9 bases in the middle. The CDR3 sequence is CASSAGANSPLHF. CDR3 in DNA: TGTGCCAGCAGCGCAGGGGCCAATTCACCCCTCCACTTT.

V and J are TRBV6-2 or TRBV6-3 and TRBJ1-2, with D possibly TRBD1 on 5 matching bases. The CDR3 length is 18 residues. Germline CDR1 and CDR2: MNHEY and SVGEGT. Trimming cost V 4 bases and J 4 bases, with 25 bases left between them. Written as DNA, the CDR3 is TGTGCCAGCAGTTTCCCAGCCTTCGGGGACGGACTTACCTATGGCTACACCTTC. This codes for CASSFPAFGDGLTYGYTF.

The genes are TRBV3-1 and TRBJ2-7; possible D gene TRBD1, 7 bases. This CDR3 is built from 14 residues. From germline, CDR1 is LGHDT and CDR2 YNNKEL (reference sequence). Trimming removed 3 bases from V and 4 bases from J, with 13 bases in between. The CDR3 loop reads CASSQRDSLYEQYF. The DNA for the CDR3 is TGTGCCAGCAGCCAGCGGGACAGCCTTTACGAGCAGTACTTC.

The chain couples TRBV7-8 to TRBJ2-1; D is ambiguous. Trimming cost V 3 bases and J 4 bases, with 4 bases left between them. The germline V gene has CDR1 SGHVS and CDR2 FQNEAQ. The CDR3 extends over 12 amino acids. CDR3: CASSFDYNEQFF. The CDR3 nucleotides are TGTGCCAGCAGCTTCGATTACAATGAGCAGTTCTTC.